These 28 T cell receptor beta chains were sequenced from one sample in a study of blood T cell repertoires in COVID-19. TCRdb's table, derived via immunoSEQ multiplex PCR, lists solely in-frame clones and lacks some. This sample has fewer than 450,000 clones, with roughly 86% found just once. Sequenced sample: peripheral blood. These receptors were collected from an older woman with COVID-19, enrolled during active disease.

The V gene is TRBV5-5, the J gene TRBJ2-7; D gene ambiguous. V was pared by 1 base and J by 0 bases, with 17 bases between. This CDR3 spans 17 amino acids. The germline V gene has CDR1 SGHKS and CDR2 YYEKEE (reference sequence). DNA of the CDR3: TGTGCCAGCAGCTTGTCCACGGCGGTTCCTAGCTCCTACGAGCAGTACTTC. Its protein product is CASSLSTAVPSSYEQYF.

This chain connects TRBV2 to TRBJ1-2; a weak D match, TRBD1 (6 bases). Trimming left V 3 bases short and J 2 bases short, with 10 bases between. This CDR3 comprises 14 residues. Germline V gene data show CDR1 as SNHLY and CDR2 as FYNNEI. CDR3 sequence: CASSEGRGNYGYTF. Here the CDR3 DNA reads TGTGCCAGCAGTGAGGGCAGGGGAAACTATGGCTACACCTTC.

Written as DNA, the CDR3 is TGTGCCAGCAGCCCTCCGGGGGGAGAGACCCAGTACTTC. Translating gives CASSPPGGETQYF. The V gene is TRBV7-2, the J gene TRBJ2-5; 7 nucleotides match TRBD2. J gave up 4 bases and V 5 bases, and 4 bases lay outside the gene matches. Germline assignment: CDR1 SGHTA and CDR2 FQGNSA. There are 13 residues in the CDR3.

The V and J genes are TRBV4-1 and TRBJ1-1; 7 bases match TRBD1. Germline CDR1 MGHRA, CDR2 YSYEKL. Trimming at V came to 6 bases and at J to 4 bases, leaving 11 bases not matched to a gene. The CDR3 runs 15 residues. This CDR3 is CASRDFRAGGTEAFF. Here the CDR3 DNA reads TGCGCCAGCAGGGATTTCCGCGCAGGGGGCACTGAAGCTTTCTTT.

Worth noting for this clone: Other DNA sequences within the sample encode an identical CDR3. The rearrangement joins TRBV27 to TRBJ2-7, with 10 bases lining up with TRBD1. Germline trimming cut 3 bases from V and 4 bases from J; bases unmatched to any gene: 3. From germline, CDR1 is MNHEY and CDR2 SMNVEV (reference sequence). The CDR3 totals 14 residues. CDR3 loop: CASSFGTGVYEQYF. DNA of the CDR3: TGTGCCAGCAGTTTCGGGACAGGGGTATACGAGCAGTACTTC.

The chain recombines TRBV5-4 with TRBJ2-3; 9 bases fit TRBD2. The CDR3 extends over 14 amino acids. Germline V gene sequence: CDR1 SGHNT, CDR2 YYREEE (reference sequence). V was clipped by 5 bases and J by 3 bases; unmatched bases: 4. The CDR3 DNA follows: TGTGCCAGCAGGAGAGCGGGGGGAACAGATACGCAGTATTTT. Protein: CASRRAGGTDTQYF.

The chain joins TRBV19 to TRBJ1-1; possible D gene TRBD1, 6 bases. The CDR3 totals 15 residues. Germline-derived CDR1 and CDR2 are LNHDA and SQIVND (reference sequence). Trimming pared 7 bases from V and 1 base from J, leaving 16 bases between. The CDR3: CASTSSKQGNTEAFF. In nucleotides, the CDR3 is TGTGCCAGTACCTCCTCCAAACAGGGGAACACTGAAGCTTTCTTT.

The chain employs TRBV10-1 and TRBJ2-3; 12 bases fit TRBD2. The CDR3 spans 15 residues. The trim removed 6 bases at V and 2 bases at J, leaving 3 bases unmatched. Per germline, CDR1 WNHNN and CDR2 SYGVQD (reference sequence). CDR3 region: CASRTSGGITDTQYF. The CDR3 nucleotides are TGCGCCAGCAGGACTAGCGGGGGAATCACAGATACGCAGTATTTT.

V usage is TRBV7-9 and J usage is TRBJ2-2; D uncertain. Trimming took off 2 bases at V and 3 bases at J, with 7 bases between the two ends. The length of the CDR3 is 14 residues. CDR1 and CDR2 from the germline V gene are SEHNR and FQNEAQ (reference sequence). CDR3 DNA: TGTGCCAGCAGCTTACAAAAGCACACCGGGGAGCTGTTTTTT. The encoded protein is CASSLQKHTGELFF. Full variable domain (remainder filled in from reference TRBV7-9 and TRBJ2-2): DTGVSQNPRHKITKRGQNVTFRCDPISEHNRLYWYRQTLGQGPEFLTYFQNEAQLEKSRLLSDRFSAERPKGSFSTLEIQRTEQGDSAMYLCASSLQKHTGELFFGEGSRLTVL.

The J gene is TRBJ2-1, the V gene TRBV7-9, with a weak D call TRBD2 (6 bases). Germline values: CDR1 SEHNR, CDR2 FQNEAQ (reference sequence). Between the trimmed V and J ends, which lost 5 bases and 8 bases, there was a span of 10 bases. The CDR3 is 12 amino acids. The CDR3 reads CASSPGTDEQFF. DNA of the CDR3: TGTGCCAGCAGCCCCGGGACTGATGAGCAGTTCTTC.

This rearrangement joins TRBV9 to TRBJ2-2, with TRBD2 matching 12 bases. CDR3 length: 16 amino acids. Germline V CDR1 and CDR2: SGDLS, YYNGEE. The V gene end was trimmed by 3 bases and the J gene end by 2 bases; junction bases not matched to a gene: 2. As DNA, the CDR3 is TGTGCCAGCAGCGAACTAGCGGGGGGCAACACCGGGGAGCTGTTTTTT. Its protein product is CASSELAGGNTGELFF. Drawing the rest from reference TRBV9 and TRBJ2-2, the complete variable domain is DSGVTQTPKHLITATGQRVTLRCSPRSGDLSVYWYQQSLDQGLQFLIQYYNGEERAKGNILERFSAQQFPDLHSELNLSSLELGDSALYFCASSELAGGNTGELFFGEGSRLTVL.

This sequence joins TRBV19 and TRBJ1-5, with 8 bases matching TRBD1. CDR1 and CDR2 from the germline V gene are LNHDA and SQIVND (reference sequence). J gave up 5 bases and V 4 bases, and 10 bases lay outside the gene matches. The CDR3 extends over 16 amino acids. The CDR3 loop is CASSKGGTGQDQPQHF. The CDR3 bases are TGTGCCAGTAGTAAAGGGGGGACAGGCCAAGATCAGCCCCAGCATTTT.

This clone was recorded once. This sequence joins TRBV7-2 and TRBJ2-3; perhaps TRBD2 as D (6 bases). Germline V lookup: CDR1 SGHTA, CDR2 FQGNSA. V was trimmed by 1 base and J by 1 base, leaving 9 bases between them. This CDR3 has 15 residues. This CDR3 is CASSLEGGGTDTQYF. CDR3 DNA: TGTGCCAGCAGCTTAGAAGGCGGGGGCACAGATACGCAGTATTTT.

The chain's CDR3 is CAWSAPGDRGNTEAFF. CDR3 coding DNA: TGTGCCTGGAGTGCGCCGGGGGACAGGGGTAACACTGAAGCTTTCTTT. The chain is built from TRBV30 and TRBJ1-1; 10 nucleotides line up with TRBD1. V gave up 1 base and J gave up 2 bases; unmatched junction bases: 7. CDR1 GTSNPN and CDR2 SVGIG come from the germline V gene (reference sequence). The CDR3 sequence is 16 residues long.

This chain's CDR3 is CASSLERTSHGYTF. The CDR3 nucleotides are TGTGCCAGCAGCTTAGAGCGGACATCCCATGGCTACACCTTC. The chain combines TRBV11-2 with TRBJ1-2, with D possibly being TRBD1 (5 bases). CDR3 length equals 14 residues. Trimming left V 0 bases short and J 6 bases short, with 11 bases between. CDR1 and CDR2 from the germline V gene are SGHAT and FQNNGV.

V and J are TRBV2 and TRBJ2-2; 8 bases fit TRBD2. Per germline, CDR1 SNHLY and CDR2 FYNNEI. CDR3 length equals 16 residues. After removal of 5 bases from V and 5 bases from J, the junction contained 10 bases not matched to a gene. The CDR3 coding sequence is TGTGCCAGCAGTCCCTCGGGGGGGACGGTAACCGGGGAGCTGTTTTTT. It is translated as CASSPSGGTVTGELFF.

The V gene is TRBV3-1 (or the pseudogene TRBV3-2), the J gene TRBJ1-2; 9 nucleotides line up with TRBD1. V lost 0 bases, J lost 7 bases, and 6 bases stayed unmatched. Looked up from germline, CDR1 is LGHDT and CDR2 is YNNKEL (reference sequence). The CDR3 length is 15 residues. CDR3 nucleotide sequence: TGTGCCAGCAGCCAAGACTGGACAGGGGATGTTGGCTACACCTTC. Encoded protein: CASSQDWTGDVGYTF.

The chain links TRBV4-2 to TRBJ1-2; D gene ambiguous. Germline CDR1 reads LGHNA; CDR2 reads YNFKEQ. The CDR3 is 13 amino acids. The V and J ends lost 0 bases and 4 bases respectively, with 6 bases between them. CDR3 nucleotide sequence: TGTGCCAGCAGCCAAGACCTCTCCTATGGCTACACCTTC. Residues: CASSQDLSYGYTF.

The V gene is TRBV2, the J gene TRBJ2-7; TRBD1 is a possible D gene (5 bases). Germline CDR1 SNHLY, CDR2 FYNNEI. The CDR3 consists of 12 residues. V lost 6 bases and J lost 2, with 8 bases in between. CDR3 nucleotides: TGTGCCAGCAGAGTACAGGCCTACGAGCAGTACTTC. Protein product: CASRVQAYEQYF.

V and J are TRBV18 and TRBJ1-6; no definite D call. The V end lost 3 bases, the J end lost 8 bases, and 8 bases lay between the germline ends. The CDR3 has 13 amino acids. CDR1 and CDR2 (germline): KGHSH, LQKENI. The CDR3 here is CASSPETHSPLHF. The CDR3 DNA follows: TGTGCCAGCTCACCGGAGACCCATTCACCCCTCCACTTT.

The chain links TRBV12-3 or TRBV12-4 to TRBJ2-3; D remains unclear. Trimming left V 5 bases short and J 2 bases short, with 8 bases between. There are 13 residues in the CDR3. The chain's CDR3 is CASSPHFTDTQYF. In DNA, the CDR3 is TGTGCCAGCAGTCCTCACTTCACAGATACGCAGTATTTT.

The chain combines TRBV6-6 with TRBJ1-4; the D gene is possibly TRBD1 (5 bases). This CDR3 has 15 residues. V was pared by 2 bases and J by 6 bases, with 13 bases between. Germline V gene data show CDR1 as MNHNY and CDR2 as SVGAGI (reference sequence). The CDR3 DNA sequence: TGTGCCAGCAGTTACCCTAAGGGGAATGATGAAAAACTGTTTTTT. Protein sequence: CASSYPKGNDEKLFF.

The chain carries TRBV24-1 and TRBJ2-1; 9 bases match TRBD2. Losses at the gene ends were 4 bases for V and 5 bases for J; bases not matched to a gene: 5. The CDR3 covers 15 residues. CDR1 is KGHDR, CDR2 SFDVKD, per germline. The CDR3: CATSDDGLANNEQFF. DNA of the CDR3: TGTGCCACCAGTGACGATGGACTAGCGAACAATGAGCAGTTCTTC.

The rearrangement uses TRBV6-5 and TRBJ2-2; 8 nucleotides match TRBD1. The V gene's germline CDR1 is MNHEY and CDR2 SVGAGI. V shed 10 bases, J shed 4 bases, and the junction held 5 bases outside the gene matches. The CDR3 extends over 13 amino acids. For the CDR3, the DNA is TGTGCCACCAAAGGACAGGGCACCGGGGAGCTGTTTTTT. It is translated as CATKGQGTGELFF.

By share of the sample, this clone is large. The sample has other DNA sequences that encode this CDR3 too. The rearrangement uses TRBV5-5 and TRBJ2-7, with D possibly TRBD2 on 6 matching bases. V lost 1 base, J lost 3 bases, and 11 bases lay in between. Germline assignment: CDR1 SGHKS and CDR2 YYEKEE (reference sequence). The CDR3 covers 14 residues. For the CDR3, the DNA is TGTGCCAGCAGCTTGCGCGGGACGGACTACGAGCAGTACTTC. This translates into CASSLRGTDYEQYF.

Worth noting for this clone: The same CDR3 can be traced to other DNA sequences in this sample. The CDR3 coding sequence is TGTGCCAGCAGTTTACAGGGGTCCTACGAGCAGTACTTC. Translating gives CASSLQGSYEQYF. The chain recombines TRBV27 with TRBJ2-7; D possibly corresponds to TRBD1 (6 bases). The CDR3 extends over 13 amino acids. With 2 bases removed from V and 1 base from J, the gap between germline ends came to 6 bases. Germline V lookup: CDR1 MNHEY, CDR2 SMNVEV (reference sequence).

The CDR3 DNA reads TGTGCTAGTGGATCGACAGGGGCCAGTCAGCCCCAGCATTTT. This translates into CASGSTGASQPQHF. The V gene is TRBV12-5, the J gene TRBJ1-5, with TRBD1 identical over 8 bases. Losses at the gene ends were 6 bases for V and 6 bases for J; bases not matched to a gene: 7. This CDR3 contains 14 residues. CDR1 and CDR2 from the germline V gene are LGHNT and FRNRAP.

This rearrangement joins TRBV7-2 to TRBJ2-5; 11 bases agree with TRBD2. Germline CDR1 reads SGHTA; CDR2 reads FQGNSA. The length of the CDR3 is 15 residues. With V trimmed by 0 bases and J by 4 bases, 1 base remained unmatched. The CDR3 region is CASSLASGGGETQYF. In DNA form, the CDR3 reads TGTGCCAGCAGCTTAGCTAGCGGGGGGGGAGAGACCCAGTACTTC.